This T cell receptor beta chain was retrieved from a study of blood T cell repertoires in COVID-19. Background on the study: There were acute and convalescent COVID-19 samples, and they came from the United States, Italy and Spain.

Original analysis: Estimates of nucleated cell counts were drawn from the amplification of reference gene primers. Here immunoSEQ multiplex PCR was the method, and the copy in TCRdb shows in-frame clones only, minus some. The V and J calls and clone size are taken from that table; D and trimming were inferred from the DNA. Altogether fewer than 300,000 clones are present, about four fifths being singletons, with the ten largest covering about 5%. This CDR3 has 13 residues. Trimming removed 2 bases from V and 8 bases from J, with 12 bases in between. In germline, CDR1 is MNHEY, CDR2 SMNVEV (reference sequence).

Sequenced input: PBMCs or T cells enriched from blood (not recorded which). The chain joins TRBV27 to TRBJ1-2; D gene uncertain. This TCR was sampled from a man aged 35 to 55 who had been exposed to COVID-19. The CDR3: CASSLRGARGYTF. The CDR3 DNA reads as TGTGCCAGCAGTTTACGGGGAGCGAGGGGCTACACCTTC.